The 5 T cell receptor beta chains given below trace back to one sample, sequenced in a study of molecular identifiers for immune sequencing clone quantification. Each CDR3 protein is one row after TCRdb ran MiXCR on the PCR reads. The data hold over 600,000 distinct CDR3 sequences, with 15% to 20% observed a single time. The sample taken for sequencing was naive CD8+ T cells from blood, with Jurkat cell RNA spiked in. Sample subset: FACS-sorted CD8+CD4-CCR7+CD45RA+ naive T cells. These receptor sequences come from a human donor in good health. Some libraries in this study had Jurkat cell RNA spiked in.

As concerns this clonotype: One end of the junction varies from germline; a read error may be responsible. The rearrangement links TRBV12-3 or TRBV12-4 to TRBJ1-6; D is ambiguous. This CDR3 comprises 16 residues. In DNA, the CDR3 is TGTGCCAGCAGTTTCCGGGGTCCCCCCTATAATTCACCCCTCCGCTTC. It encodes CASSFRGPPYNSPLRF.

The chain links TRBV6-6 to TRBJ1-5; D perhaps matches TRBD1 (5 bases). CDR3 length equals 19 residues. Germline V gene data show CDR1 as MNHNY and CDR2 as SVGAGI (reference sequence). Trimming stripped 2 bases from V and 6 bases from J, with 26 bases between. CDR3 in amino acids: CASSYLWDRRVGYLQPQHF. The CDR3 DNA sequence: TGTGCCAGCAGTTACCTCTGGGACCGTAGGGTAGGATATCTTCAGCCCCAGCATTTT.

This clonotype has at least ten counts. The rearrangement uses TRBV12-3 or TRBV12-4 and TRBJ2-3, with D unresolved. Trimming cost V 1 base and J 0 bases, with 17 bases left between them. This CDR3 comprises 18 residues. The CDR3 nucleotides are TGTGCCAGCAGTTTAGTGGCTACTACAACTCCAAGCACAGATACGCAGTATTTT. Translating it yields CASSLVATTTPSTDTQYF.

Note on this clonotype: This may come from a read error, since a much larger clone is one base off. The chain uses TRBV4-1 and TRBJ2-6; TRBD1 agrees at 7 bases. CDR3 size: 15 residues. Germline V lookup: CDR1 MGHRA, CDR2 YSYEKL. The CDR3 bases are TGCGCCAGCGCACCCGACAGGGCTGGGGCCAACGTCCTGGCTTTC. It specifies CASAPDRAGANVLAF.

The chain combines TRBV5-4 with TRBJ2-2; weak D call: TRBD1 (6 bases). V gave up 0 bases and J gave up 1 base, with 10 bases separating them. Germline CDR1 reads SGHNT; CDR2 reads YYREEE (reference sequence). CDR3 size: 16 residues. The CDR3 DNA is TGTGCCAGCAGCTTGGAAGGGACACTGAACACCGGGGAGCTGTTTTTT. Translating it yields CASSLEGTLNTGELFF.